This TCR beta chain appears in the sequencing data of a study of OX40 agonist ivuxolimab in advanced cancers. Study-level information: Administration of intravenous ivuxolimab to patients occurred every 2 weeks at 0.01 to 10 mg/kg.

The study sampled blood at baseline, cycle 4 day 1, and cycle 7 day 1. Repertoires were generated with immunoSEQ multiplex PCR, while TCRdb's copy carries only in-frame clones and drops some. The profile covers over 80,000 clones, with 70% to 90% appearing a single time and more than 5.5% taken by the ten largest. This clone has a handful of counts. With 6 bases clipped from V and 6 bases from J, the junction kept 7 bases outside the gene matches. This CDR3 is 14 amino acids long. Germline V gene lookup returns CDR1 SEHNR and CDR2 FQNEAQ (reference sequence). This receptor was taken from an adult with an advanced solid tumor such as melanoma, head and neck, liver or kidney cancer. The rearrangement uses TRBV7-9 and TRBJ2-7; 11 nucleotides agree with TRBD1. The sequenced sample was CD4+ or CD8+ T cells sorted from blood, obtained in a trial of the OX40 agonist ivuxolimab. The CDR3 spells CASRPEDRGPEQYF. The CDR3 DNA reads TGTGCCAGCAGACCCGAGGACAGGGGGCCCGAGCAGTACTTC.